This T cell receptor beta chain was retrieved from a study of shared clonotypes between healthy human individuals. Overall study context: Ranging from 18 to 49 in age, donors were a couple of women and three men.

Trimming took 4 bases from V and 4 from J, leaving 16 bases between them. Germline V gives CDR1 MNHNY, CDR2 SVGAGI (reference sequence). The CDR3 length is 15 residues. The assay was immunoSEQ multiplex PCR, and TCRdb's table has in-frame clones only and misses some. The sample includes roughly 1,000,000 clones, around three quarters of them seen just once. The sample was memory CD4+ T cells from PBMCs. The subset here: CD45RA-negative fraction. The genes are TRBV6-6 and TRBJ1-2; tentatively, D is TRBD1 (5 bases). The clonotype comes from a man younger than 35 in good health. Some clones in this sample may be carry-over from other donors' samples. CDR3 residues: CASSFSGTFSYGYTF. As DNA, the CDR3 is TGTGCCAGCAGTTTCTCCGGGACTTTCAGCTATGGCTACACCTTC.